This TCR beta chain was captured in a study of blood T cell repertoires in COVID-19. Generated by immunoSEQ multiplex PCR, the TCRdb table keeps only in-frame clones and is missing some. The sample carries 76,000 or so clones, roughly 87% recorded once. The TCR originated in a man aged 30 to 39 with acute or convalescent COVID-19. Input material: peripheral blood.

As DNA, the CDR3 is TGTGCCAGCAGGGTTTCCCGCACAGACTACAATGAGCAGTTCTTC. Translated, it gives CASRVSRTDYNEQFF. V and J are TRBV5-4 and TRBJ2-1; D uncertain. V was pared by 5 bases and J by 3 bases, with 15 bases between. Germline CDR1 reads SGHNT; CDR2 reads YYREEE (reference sequence). CDR3 length: 15 amino acids.